The clone carrying this TCR beta chain was counted ten times or more. The antigen remains undetermined. The data originate from a study of quantifying T cell responses using KT2 cells. Looking at the study overall: TCR alpha and beta constant-region primers primed reverse transcription of RNA.

A range of KT2-to-PBMC ratios was made using fixed PBMC numbers. Study-wide results and limits: KT2 sequence counts showed saturation when very many KT2 cells were spiked in. At about one KT2 cell per 100,000 PBMC, KT2 sequences were still detected.

The CDR3 runs 17 residues. The germline CDR1 and CDR2 sequences are SGHRS and YFSETQ. Trimming took 4 bases from V and 3 from J; bases not matched to a gene: 10. The cDNA 3' end received a ligated oligonucleotide with a UMI. First-round PCR used roughly 4 cycles and beta primers RC1.1 and RC1.2 covering TRBC1 and TRBC2. TCRdb fed the UMI-ligation and nested PCR reads into MiXCR, producing one record per CDR3 protein. The data contain around 30,000 distinct CDR3 sequences, 10% of them singletons. Material for sequencing was PBMCs spiked with cells of the T cell clone KT2. The rearrangement links TRBV5-1 to TRBJ1-1; 12 bases agree with TRBD1. This clonotype was obtained from a human donor. This CDR3 reads CASSLRGQGAEDTEAFF. In nucleotides, the CDR3 is TGCGCCAGCAGCCTAAGGGGACAGGGGGCGGAAGACACTGAAGCTTTCTTT.